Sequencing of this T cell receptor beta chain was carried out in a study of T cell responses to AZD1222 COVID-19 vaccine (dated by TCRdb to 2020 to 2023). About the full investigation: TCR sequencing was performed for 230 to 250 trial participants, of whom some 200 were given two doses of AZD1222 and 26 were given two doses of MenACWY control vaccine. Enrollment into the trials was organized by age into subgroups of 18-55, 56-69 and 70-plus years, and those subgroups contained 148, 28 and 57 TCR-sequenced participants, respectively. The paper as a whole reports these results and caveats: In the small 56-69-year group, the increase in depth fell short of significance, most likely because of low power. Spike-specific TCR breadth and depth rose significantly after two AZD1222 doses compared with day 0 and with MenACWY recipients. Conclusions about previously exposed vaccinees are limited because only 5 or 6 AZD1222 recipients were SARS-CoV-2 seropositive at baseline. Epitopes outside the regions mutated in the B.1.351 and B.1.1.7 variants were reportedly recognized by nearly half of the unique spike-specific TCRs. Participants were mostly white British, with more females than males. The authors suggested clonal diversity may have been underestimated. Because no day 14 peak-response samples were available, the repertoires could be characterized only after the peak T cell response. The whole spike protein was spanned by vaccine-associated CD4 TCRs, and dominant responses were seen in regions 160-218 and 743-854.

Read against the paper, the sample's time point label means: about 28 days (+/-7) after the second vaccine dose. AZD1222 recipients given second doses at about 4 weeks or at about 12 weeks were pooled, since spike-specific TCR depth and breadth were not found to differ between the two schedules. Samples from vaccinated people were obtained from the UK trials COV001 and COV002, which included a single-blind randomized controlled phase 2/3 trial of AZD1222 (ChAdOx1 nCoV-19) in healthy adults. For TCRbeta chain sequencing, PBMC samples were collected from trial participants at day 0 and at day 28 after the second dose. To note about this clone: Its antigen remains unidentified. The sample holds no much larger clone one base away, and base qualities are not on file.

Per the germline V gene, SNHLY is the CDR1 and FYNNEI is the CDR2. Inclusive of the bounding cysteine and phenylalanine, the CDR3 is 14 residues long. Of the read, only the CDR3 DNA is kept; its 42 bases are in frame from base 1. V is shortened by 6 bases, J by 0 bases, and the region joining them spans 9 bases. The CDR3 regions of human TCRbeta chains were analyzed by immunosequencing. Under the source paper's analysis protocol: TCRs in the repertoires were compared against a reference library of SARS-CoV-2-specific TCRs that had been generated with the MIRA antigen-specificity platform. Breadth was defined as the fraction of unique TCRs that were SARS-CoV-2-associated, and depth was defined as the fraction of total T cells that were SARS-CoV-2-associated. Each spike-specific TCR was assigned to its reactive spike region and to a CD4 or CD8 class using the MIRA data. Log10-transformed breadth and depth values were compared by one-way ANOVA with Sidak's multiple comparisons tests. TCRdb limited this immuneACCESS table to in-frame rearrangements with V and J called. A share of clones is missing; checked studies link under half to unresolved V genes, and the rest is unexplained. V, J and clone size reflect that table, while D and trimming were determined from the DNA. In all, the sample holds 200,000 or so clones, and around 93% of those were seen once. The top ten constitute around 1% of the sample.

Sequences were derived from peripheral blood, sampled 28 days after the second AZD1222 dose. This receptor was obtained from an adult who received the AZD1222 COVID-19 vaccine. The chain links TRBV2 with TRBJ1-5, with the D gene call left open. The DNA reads TGTGCCAGCAGGTCGACCATTAGCAATCAGCCCCAGCATTTT. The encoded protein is CASRSTISNQPQHF.